This T cell receptor beta chain was retrieved from a study of cytomegalovirus exposure and HLA in healthy donors. Study results and caveats: Donor immune exposure was known only as CMV serostatus.

On this clone itself: The antigen remains undetermined.

With 60 Vbeta and 13 Jbeta primers, the PCR was carried out. Profiling relied on immunoSEQ multiplex PCR, and the TCRdb table lists in-frame clones only, not all of them. Here the sample spans 85,000 to 130,000 clones, around 80% being singletons. Germline V lookup: CDR1 SGHTA, CDR2 FQGNSA. V gave up 7 bases and J gave up 4 bases, with 17 bases separating them. CDR3 length equals 15 residues. The clonotype was recovered from a woman in her thirties or forties in good health and CMV-seronegative. The sequenced sample consisted of PBMCs. V gene TRBV7-2 combines with J gene TRBJ2-1, with D possibly matching TRBD2 (5 bases). DNA for the CDR3: TGTGCCAGCATCGACTTGGCGGGTCTGTACAATGAGCAGTTCTTC. It is translated as CASIDLAGLYNEQFF.